One T cell receptor beta chain is described in this entry. The data stem from a study of T cells in Graves' hyperthyroidism and ophthalmopathy. Clinical symptoms, serum thyroxine, TRAb, thyroid ultrasound and orbital computed tomography informed diagnoses. TCR beta CDR3 region amplification was performed from RNA transcripts. HTBI primers were the set used in a first-round RT-PCR of the TCR CDR3. TCRdb itself ran the multiplex PCR reads through MiXCR, one entry per CDR3 protein. The sample includes a few hundred thousand distinct CDR3 sequences, 14% of them seen just once. The V end lost 1 base, the J end lost 8 bases, and 9 bases lay between the germline ends. The CDR3 contains 13 residues. Germline CDR1 reads MGHDK; CDR2 reads SYGVNS.

Material for sequencing was blood. The TCR originated in a woman aged 40 to 50 with Graves' hyperthyroidism. The V call is TRBV25-1, the J call TRBJ2-1, with D possibly TRBD1 on 6 matching bases. CDR3 in DNA: TGTGCCAGCAGTGAATCGGGACACTATGAGCAGTTCTTC. This sequence encodes CASSESGHYEQFF.